Listed here are 24 T cell receptor beta chains from one sample, sequenced in a study of blood T cell repertoires in COVID-19. The method was immunoSEQ multiplex PCR; TCRdb's version includes in-frame clones alone and lacks a portion of them. The sample comprises hundreds of thousands of clones, 88% of which are singletons, and roughly 2% rests with the top ten. Material: PBMCs or T cells enriched from blood (not recorded which). All receptors come from a woman in her forties with acute COVID-19.

The V gene is TRBV4-2, the J gene TRBJ1-3; weak D call: TRBD1 (6 bases). The CDR3 consists of 15 residues. The V gene lost 4 bases and the J gene lost 4 bases, with 14 bases spanning the gap. Germline V gene sequence: CDR1 LGHNA, CDR2 YNFKEQ. CDR3 in amino acids: CASSPEGVTGNTIYF. The CDR3 bases are TGTGCCAGCAGCCCCGAGGGGGTTACAGGAAACACCATATATTTT.

The chain recombines TRBV27 with TRBJ1-2; possibly TRBD1 for D (5 bases). This CDR3 has 14 amino acids. Trimming shortened V by 0 bases and J by 7 bases, and 12 bases separated the two germline ends. Germline V gives CDR1 MNHEY, CDR2 SMNVEV (reference sequence). CDR3 in DNA: TGTGCCAGCAGTTTATCCCCGACAGACTTTGGCTACACCTTC. As protein: CASSLSPTDFGYTF.

The V gene is TRBV30, the J gene TRBJ1-2; a weak D match, TRBD1 (6 bases). V was shortened by 3 bases and J by 7 bases, with 15 bases between the two germline ends. Germline CDR1 GTSNPN, CDR2 SVGIG (reference sequence). The CDR3 has 13 amino acids. The CDR3 coding sequence is TGTGCCTGGAGCGTACAGGGAATAGGTGGCTACACCTTC. The encoded protein is CAWSVQGIGGYTF.

This chain links TRBV19 with TRBJ1-6, with D possibly being TRBD1 (6 bases). V lost 4 bases, J lost 9 bases, and 10 bases lay in between. The CDR3 sequence is 13 residues long. Germline CDR1 reads LNHDA; CDR2 reads SQIVND (reference sequence). CDR3 sequence: CASSKGQFSPLHF. CDR3 sequence (DNA): TGTGCCAGTAGTAAAGGACAGTTTTCACCCCTCCACTTT.

V is TRBV7-9 and J is TRBJ1-6, with TRBD1 matching over 7 bases. The germline gives CDR1 SEHNR, CDR2 FQNEAQ (reference sequence). The trim removed 9 bases at V and 8 bases at J, leaving 7 bases unmatched. CDR3 length: 13 residues. The CDR3 here is CASQGTGDSPLHF. For the CDR3, the DNA is TGTGCCAGTCAAGGAACAGGGGATTCACCCCTCCACTTT.

This chain joins TRBV27 and TRBJ1-1; no firm D call. This CDR3 has 13 amino acids. CDR1 and CDR2 from the germline V gene are MNHEY and SMNVEV (reference sequence). Trimming removed 4 bases from V and 1 base from J, with 7 bases in between. In DNA form, the CDR3 reads TGTGCCAGCAGTTCGTTCAGGAACACTGAAGCTTTCTTT. It encodes CASSSFRNTEAFF.

The chain recombines TRBV5-6 with TRBJ1-2; D is perhaps TRBD1 (5 bases). The CDR3 is 12 residues long. V lost 6 bases and J 7 bases, leaving 13 bases between the germline ends. Germline V lookup: CDR1 SGHDT, CDR2 YYEEEE. This CDR3 is CASTAGPGGYTF. The CDR3 coding sequence is TGTGCCAGCACCGCGGGGCCGGGTGGCTACACCTTC.

This sequence joins TRBV19 and TRBJ1-2, with D unclear. The CDR3 runs 10 residues. Trimming shortened V by 6 bases and J by 8 bases, and 7 bases separated the two germline ends. Germline CDR1 is LNHDA and CDR2 is SQIVND (reference sequence). The CDR3 protein is CASSAGGYTF. CDR3 bases: TGTGCCAGTAGCGCGGGAGGCTACACCTTC.

The rearrangement links TRBV3-1 (or the pseudogene TRBV3-2) to TRBJ1-1; D uncertain. This CDR3 is built from 14 residues. Per germline, CDR1 LGHDT and CDR2 YNNKEL (reference sequence). Trimming stripped 1 base from V and 3 bases from J, with 9 bases between. The CDR3: CASSQAAGYTEAFF. The CDR3 DNA reads TGTGCCAGCAGCCAAGCCGCCGGTTACACTGAAGCTTTCTTT.

The J gene is TRBJ1-4, the V gene TRBV15, with TRBD1 identical over 7 bases. J lost 6 bases, V lost 0 bases, and 10 bases had no gene match. In germline, CDR1 is LNHNV, CDR2 YYDKDF (reference sequence). The CDR3 contains 17 residues. For the CDR3, the DNA is TGTGCCACCAGCAGAGATCCCTGGACAGGACCGGATGAAAAACTGTTTTTT. This gives the protein CATSRDPWTGPDEKLFF.

This chain joins TRBV5-4 and TRBJ2-3; 7 bases fit TRBD1. The CDR3 has 15 residues. Unmatched junction bases numbered 10, after V lost 4 bases and J lost 5 bases. From germline, CDR1 is SGHNT and CDR2 YYREEE (reference sequence). CDR3 amino acids: CASSLYRGGGDTQYF. The CDR3 DNA is TGTGCCAGCAGCCTTTATAGAGGGGGCGGAGATACGCAGTATTTT.

The rearrangement links TRBV19 to TRBJ2-1; 12 bases are a match to TRBD2. V was clipped by 5 bases and J by 7 bases; unmatched bases: 9. CDR1 LNHDA and CDR2 SQIVND come from the germline V gene (reference sequence). The CDR3 is 16 amino acids. The CDR3 reads CASSSLAGGPGNEQFF. The CDR3 DNA reads as TGTGCCAGTAGTTCTCTAGCGGGGGGGCCCGGGAATGAGCAGTTCTTC.

V is TRBV29-1 and J is TRBJ2-1; no clear D. CDR3 length equals 14 residues. Trimming cost V 0 bases and J 6 bases, with 12 bases left between them. CDR1 is SQVTM, CDR2 ANQGSEA, per germline. CDR3 bases: TGCAGCGTTGAAGATCTCGGTCAGGTCAATGAGCAGTTCTTC. This translates into CSVEDLGQVNEQFF.

This sequence joins TRBV7-9 and TRBJ2-3; a weak D match, TRBD1 (5 bases). The CDR3 has 17 amino acids. Trimming pared 1 base from V and 0 bases from J, leaving 14 bases between. Germline values: CDR1 SEHNR, CDR2 FQNEAQ (reference sequence). CDR3 sequence: CASSLGKVGLSTDTQYF. The CDR3 DNA follows: TGTGCCAGCAGCTTAGGGAAAGTGGGGCTTAGCACAGATACGCAGTATTTT. Filled out from reference TRBV7-9 and TRBJ2-3, the complete variable domain reads DTGVSQNPRHKITKRGQNVTFRCDPISEHNRLYWYRQTLGQGPEFLTYFQNEAQLEKSRLLSDRFSAERPKGSFSTLEIQRTEQGDSAMYLCASSLGKVGLSTDTQYFGPGTRLTVL.

This clone occurred a few times. This sequence joins TRBV27 and TRBJ1-2, with 9 bases matching TRBD1. CDR1 is MNHEY and CDR2 is SMNVEV in the germline V gene (reference sequence). CDR3 length: 13 residues. J was trimmed by 8 bases and V by 5 bases; bases with no gene match: 6. The CDR3 sequence is CASSPRTGEGYTF. As DNA, the CDR3 is TGTGCCAGCAGTCCCCGGACAGGGGAAGGCTACACCTTC.

The rearrangement uses TRBV6-5 and TRBJ1-1, with TRBD1 matching over 9 bases. CDR1 is MNHEY and CDR2 is SVGAGI in the germline V gene. After removal of 5 bases from V and 4 bases from J, the junction contained 5 bases not matched to a gene. CDR3 length: 14 amino acids. In nucleotides, the CDR3 is TGTGCCAGCAGTAGAGGACAGGGGATCACTGAAGCTTTCTTT. It is translated as CASSRGQGITEAFF.

The CDR3 DNA follows: TGTGCCAGCAGCTCGGGACAGGGGGGACTCCAAGAGACCCAGTACTTC. Translated, it gives CASSSGQGGLQETQYF. The rearrangement joins TRBV5-5 to TRBJ2-5; 11 nucleotides line up with TRBD1. J lost 1 base, V lost 3 bases, and 5 bases had no gene match. The CDR3 loop spans 16 amino acids. The V gene's germline CDR1 is SGHKS and CDR2 YYEKEE (reference sequence).

The rearrangement links TRBV2 to TRBJ1-3, with D unclear. CDR3 length equals 12 residues. Trimming left V 6 bases short and J 7 bases short, with 10 bases between. Looked up from germline, CDR1 is SNHLY and CDR2 is FYNNEI. CDR3 coding DNA: TGTGCCAGCAGCTTAAACAGCAACACCATATATTTT. Translation: CASSLNSNTIYF.

The genes are TRBV7-6 and TRBJ2-3; TRBD1 is a possible D gene (6 bases). Germline CDR1 is SGHVS and CDR2 is FNYEAQ. Trimming took off 5 bases at V and 3 bases at J, with 15 bases between the two ends. This CDR3 comprises 15 residues. This CDR3 is CASSLTWDKTDTQYF. The CDR3 DNA is TGTGCCAGCAGCCTTACGTGGGACAAAACAGATACGCAGTATTTT.

This clone has just a few counts. V and J are TRBV19 and TRBJ1-1; TRBD1 is a possible D gene (5 bases). V lost 3 bases to trimming and J lost 0 bases, with 8 bases between them. CDR1 is LNHDA, CDR2 SQIVND, per germline (reference sequence). The CDR3 covers 14 residues. The CDR3, as DNA: TGTGCCAGTAGTATTGGGACTATGAACACTGAAGCTTTCTTT. Amino acids: CASSIGTMNTEAFF.

This chain joins TRBV11-2 and TRBJ2-5; D is unclear. Trimming cost V 5 bases and J 2 bases, with 12 bases left between them. This CDR3 is built from 14 residues. CDR1 is SGHAT and CDR2 is FQNNGV in the germline V gene. The CDR3 sequence: CASSVSGPQETQYF. In nucleotides, the CDR3 is TGTGCCAGCAGCGTGAGTGGGCCTCAAGAGACCCAGTACTTC.

This CDR3 is CASSPPPGQVYNSPLHF. The CDR3 nucleotides are TGTGCCAGCAGTCCCCCCCCCGGACAGGTGTATAATTCACCCCTCCACTTT. This sequence joins TRBV27 and TRBJ1-6; 7 bases match TRBD1. With 5 bases clipped from V and 4 bases from J, the junction kept 11 bases outside the gene matches. The CDR3 totals 17 residues. The germline gives CDR1 MNHEY, CDR2 SMNVEV (reference sequence).

The V and J genes are TRBV3-1 (or the pseudogene TRBV3-2) and TRBJ1-1; no reliable D call. The germline CDR1 and CDR2 sequences are LGHDT and YNNKEL (reference sequence). The CDR3 runs 13 residues. V dropped 2 bases and J dropped 1 base, with 5 bases sitting between them. This chain's CDR3 is CASSQTENTEAFF. The CDR3 region has the DNA TGTGCCAGCAGCCAAACAGAGAACACTGAAGCTTTCTTT.

The V gene is TRBV18, the J gene TRBJ2-1; 8 bases are shared with TRBD2. Per germline, CDR1 KGHSH and CDR2 LQKENI. The CDR3 totals 17 residues. With V trimmed by 0 bases and J by 7 bases, 11 bases remained unmatched. The CDR3 spells CASSPPPRQAGGNEQFF. The CDR3 nucleotides read TGTGCCAGCTCACCACCTCCCCGACAGGCGGGGGGAAATGAGCAGTTCTTC.